These T cell receptor beta chains were read from a single sample in a study of post-analysis software for immune sequencing data. TCRdb independently ran MiXCR on the PCR reads; one entry per CDR3 protein. This table holds fewer than 900,000 distinct CDR3 sequences, 46% found once. Input material: blood. The receptors were gathered from a girl aged 10-17 years with multiple sclerosis. Each CDR3 is given with its conserved first and last residue. The D gene is left open where the match is weak. The size of a clone is reported for some rows only, either as once, few or many, or as a class for expanded clones.

>.|TRBJ2-5|few|TRBV10-3
CATTDDEETQYF
TGTGCCACCACGGACGACGAAGAGACCCAGTACTTC
>TRBD2|TRBJ2-7|.|TRBV2
CASLAGSSYNEQYF
TGTGCCAGTCTAGCGGGAAGCTCCTACAATGAGCAGTACTTC
>.|TRBJ2-3|.|TRBV10-3
CAIGGASTDTQYF
TGTGCCATCGGCGGGGCTAGCACAGATACGCAGTATTTT
>TRBD2|TRBJ2-1|.|TRBV20-1
CSATRGGVGNEQFF
TGCAGTGCTACCCGCGGGGGGGTGGGGAATGAGCAGTTCTTC
>.|TRBJ1-1|.|TRBV6-5
CASRYRDTEAFF
TGTGCCAGCAGGTACAGGGACACTGAAGCTTTCTTT
>.|TRBJ2-3|.|TRBV5-5
CASSLGQLPNTDTQYF
TGTGCCAGCAGCTTGGGACAGCTACCCAACACAGATACGCAGTATTTT
>TRBD2|TRBJ2-3|few|TRBV9
CASSIGLADFTDTQYF
TGTGCCAGCAGCATCGGACTAGCGGACTTCACAGATACGCAGTATTTT
>.|TRBJ1-5|.|TRBV28
CASSSPGSQPQHF
TGTGCCAGCAGTTCCCCAGGATCTCAGCCCCAGCATTTT
>.|TRBJ2-7|.|TRBV12-3/TRBV12-4
CASRLRFPYEQYF
TGTGCCAGCAGGTTGAGATTCCCTTACGAGCAGTACTTC
>TRBD1|TRBJ1-2|.|TRBV5-6
CASSLDRGVRGYTF
TGTGCCAGCAGCTTGGACAGGGGGGTTCGCGGCTACACCTTC
>.|TRBJ1-4|.|TRBV20-1
CSARRDEKLFF
TGCAGTGCTAGGAGGGATGAAAAACTGTTTTTT
>.|TRBJ1-4|.|TRBV6-5
CASRRQVPATNEKLFF
TGTGCCAGCAGGAGACAGGTCCCTGCAACTAATGAAAAACTGTTTTTT
>.|TRBJ2-7|.|TRBV20-1
CSARVPSLTYEQYF
TGCAGTGCTAGAGTGCCTAGCCTTACCTACGAGCAGTACTTC
>.|TRBJ1-2|.|TRBV4-2
CASSPGEQYYGYTF
TGTGCCAGCAGCCCCGGCGAACAGTACTATGGCTACACCTTC
>.|TRBJ2-1|.|TRBV29-1
CSGTAYNEQFF
TGCAGCGGTACCGCCTACAATGAGCAGTTCTTC
>TRBD2|TRBJ2-1|.|TRBV5-1
CASSLRAASGRGGPDEQFF
TGCGCCAGCAGCTTGAGGGCTGCTAGCGGGAGAGGGGGCCCGGATGAGCAGTTCTTC
>TRBD1|TRBJ2-7|few|TRBV6-6
CASSVQIQGAEREQYF
TGTGCCAGCAGTGTCCAGATCCAGGGGGCGGAACGCGAGCAGTACTTC
>.|TRBJ1-2|once|TRBV20-1
CSAENDSSNYGYTF
TGCAGTGCTGAAAATGACAGCTCTAACTATGGCTACACCTTC
>TRBD2|TRBJ2-7|.|TRBV19
CASSVGLVREQYF
TGTGCCAGTAGTGTCGGACTAGTACGGGAGCAGTACTTC
>.|TRBJ2-1|.|TRBV27
CASSLSLQGPYEQFF
TGTGCCAGCAGTTTATCGTTACAGGGTCCCTATGAGCAGTTCTTC
>TRBD2|TRBJ2-1|few|TRBV9
CASSVGGTNEQFF
TGTGCCAGCAGCGTGGGGGGGACCAATGAGCAGTTCTTC
>TRBD2|TRBJ2-3|.|TRBV15
CATSIDLAGASTDTQYF
TGTGCCACCAGCATTGATCTAGCGGGTGCTAGCACAGATACGCAGTATTTT
>TRBD2|TRBJ2-7|.|TRBV20-1
CSVPGLAGYEQYF
TGCAGTGTTCCGGGACTAGCGGGTTACGAGCAGTACTTC
>.|TRBJ2-7|.|TRBV12-3/TRBV12-4
CASSAGTLTSYEQYF
TGTGCCAGCAGTGCCGGGACACTGACGTCCTACGAGCAGTACTTC
>.|TRBJ1-1|.|TRBV12-3/TRBV12-4
CASSCGWSGTEAFF
TGTGCCAGCAGTTGCGGCTGGAGCGGAACTGAAGCTTTCTTT
>TRBD2|TRBJ2-7|.|TRBV4-1
CASSYQAGGAYEQYF
TGCGCCAGCAGCTACCAGGCGGGAGGTGCCTACGAGCAGTACTTC
>.|TRBJ2-7|.|TRBV18
CASSPAESYEQYF
TGTGCCAGCTCACCAGCAGAGTCCTACGAGCAGTACTTC
>TRBD2|TRBJ2-5|few|TRBV12-3/TRBV12-4
CASTLSGGTLRGQYF
TGTGCCAGCACCCTATCTGGGGGGACCCTGCGGGGGCAGTACTTC
>.|TRBJ2-7|few|TRBV5-1
CASSLVGGASVGEQYF
TGCGCCAGCAGCTTGGTTGGGGGAGCCTCGGTTGGCGAGCAGTACTTC
>.|TRBJ2-7|.|TRBV7-9
CASSLGVERVDEQYF
TGTGCCAGCAGCTTAGGAGTCGAGCGGGTGGACGAGCAGTACTTC
>.|TRBJ2-3|.|TRBV4-1
CTSSQGPSGSTDTQYF
TGCACCAGCAGCCAGGGACCGAGCGGGAGCACAGATACGCAGTATTTT
>.|TRBJ2-1|.|TRBV11-2
CASLLAHNEQFF
TGTGCCAGCCTCTTAGCGCATAATGAGCAGTTCTTC
>TRBD2|TRBJ2-1|few|TRBV9
CASSVAGLAGDNEQFF
TGTGCCAGCAGCGTAGCAGGTCTAGCGGGAGACAATGAGCAGTTCTTC
>.|TRBJ2-7|few|TRBV9
CASSVGPDLSYEQYF
TGTGCCAGCAGCGTAGGACCCGATCTTTCCTACGAGCAGTACTTC
>TRBD1|TRBJ2-5|few|TRBV20-1
CSARDPQGAGQETQYF
TGCAGTGCTAGAGATCCACAGGGGGCCGGACAAGAGACCCAGTACTTC
>.|TRBJ2-7|.|TRBV2
CASRKLKDSSYEQYF
TGTGCCAGCAGAAAGTTAAAGGACAGCTCCTACGAGCAGTACTTC
>TRBD1|TRBJ2-7|.|TRBV4-3
CASSQRDRGGYEQYF
TGCGCCAGCAGCCAAAGGGACAGGGGCGGCTACGAGCAGTACTTC
>.|TRBJ2-3|few|TRBV29-1
CSVARTASTDTQYF
TGCAGCGTTGCCCGCACCGCTAGCACAGATACGCAGTATTTT
>.|TRBJ2-7|few|TRBV12-3/TRBV12-4
CASSSGKGYEQYF
TGTGCCAGCAGTTCCGGCAAAGGCTACGAGCAGTACTTC
>TRBD1|TRBJ2-3|.|TRBV12-3/TRBV12-4
CASSLLQGGADTQYF
TGTGCCAGCAGTTTATTACAGGGGGGCGCAGATACGCAGTATTTT
>.|TRBJ1-3|.|TRBV7-2
CASSLGYSGNTIYF
TGTGCCAGCAGCCTAGGGTACTCTGGAAACACCATATATTTT
>.|TRBJ1-2|.|TRBV6-5
CASSYSNRNRHGYTF
TGTGCCAGCAGTTACTCGAACAGGAACAGACATGGCTACACCTTC
>TRBD1|TRBJ2-1|.|TRBV12-3/TRBV12-4
CASSFGQGYCDEQFF
TGTGCCAGCAGTTTTGGACAGGGGTATTGTGATGAGCAGTTCTTC
>.|TRBJ2-1|.|TRBV11-3
CASSSTRGGEQFF
TGTGCCAGCAGCTCCACGAGGGGAGGTGAGCAGTTCTTC
>.|TRBJ2-7|.|TRBV20-1
CSKLRRDSYEQYF
TGCAGTAAGTTGAGGCGGGATTCCTACGAGCAGTACTTC
>TRBD1|TRBJ2-7|few|TRBV20-1
CSAGDRVRYEQYF
TGCAGTGCCGGGGACAGGGTTAGGTACGAGCAGTACTTC
>TRBD1|TRBJ2-7|few|TRBV7-9
CASSLSSQGTYF
TGTGCCAGCAGCTTATCATCACAGGGGACGTACTTC
>TRBD2|TRBJ2-7|.|TRBV7-6
CASSPSRWRESSYEQYF
TGTGCCAGCAGCCCTAGCAGGTGGCGGGAGAGCTCCTACGAGCAGTACTTC
>.|TRBJ2-3|.|TRBV12-3/TRBV12-4
CASHTGQGRGDTQYF
TGTGCCAGCCATACAGGGCAAGGCAGGGGAGATACGCAGTATTTT
>.|TRBJ2-3|few|TRBV6-5
CASSRGTESGVDTQYF
TGTGCCAGCAGTCGGGGAACAGAGAGCGGTGTGGATACGCAGTATTTT
>TRBD2|TRBJ2-7|.|TRBV7-2
CASSRSGGEDEQYF
TGTGCCAGCAGCCGTAGCGGGGGGGAGGACGAGCAGTACTTC
>.|TRBJ2-1|few|TRBV7-9
CASSFRLSGYNEQFF
TGTGCCAGCAGCTTCCGTCTCAGCGGGTACAATGAGCAGTTCTTC